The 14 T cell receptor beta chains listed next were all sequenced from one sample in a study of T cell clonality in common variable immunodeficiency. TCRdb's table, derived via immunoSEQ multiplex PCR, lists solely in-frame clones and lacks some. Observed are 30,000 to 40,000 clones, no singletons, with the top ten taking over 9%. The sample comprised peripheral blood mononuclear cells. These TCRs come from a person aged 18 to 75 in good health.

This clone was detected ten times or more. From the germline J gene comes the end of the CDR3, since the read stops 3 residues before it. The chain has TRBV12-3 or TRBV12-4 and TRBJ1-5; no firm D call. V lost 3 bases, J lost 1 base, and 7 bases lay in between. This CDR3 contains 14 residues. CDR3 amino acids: CASSFQSSNQPQHF. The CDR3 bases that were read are TGTGCCAGCAGTTTTCAGTCGAGCAATCAGCCC.

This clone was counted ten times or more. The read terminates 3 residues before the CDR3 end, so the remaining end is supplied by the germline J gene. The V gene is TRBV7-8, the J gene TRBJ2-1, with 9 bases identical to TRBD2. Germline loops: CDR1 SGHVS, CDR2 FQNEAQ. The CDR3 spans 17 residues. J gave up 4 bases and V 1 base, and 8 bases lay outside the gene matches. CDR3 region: CASSLGASGARYNEQFF. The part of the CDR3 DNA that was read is TGTGCCAGCAGCTTAGGAGCTAGCGGGGCCAGATACAATGAG.

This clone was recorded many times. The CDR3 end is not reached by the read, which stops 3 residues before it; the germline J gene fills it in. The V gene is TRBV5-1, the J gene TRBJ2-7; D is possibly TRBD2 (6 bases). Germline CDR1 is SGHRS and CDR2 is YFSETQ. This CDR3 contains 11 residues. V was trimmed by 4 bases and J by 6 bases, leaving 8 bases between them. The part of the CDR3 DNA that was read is TGCGCCAGCAGCATGGGAGGCGAG. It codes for CASSMGGE. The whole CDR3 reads CASSMGGEQYF.

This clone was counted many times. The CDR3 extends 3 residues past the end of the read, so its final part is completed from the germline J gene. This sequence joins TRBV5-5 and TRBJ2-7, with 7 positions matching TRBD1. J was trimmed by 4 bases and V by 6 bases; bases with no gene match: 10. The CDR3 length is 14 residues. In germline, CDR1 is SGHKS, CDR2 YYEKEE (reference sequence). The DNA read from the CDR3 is TGTGCCAGCACCCTTCTCCGGGACAGTTACGAG. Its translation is CASTLLRDSYE. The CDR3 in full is CASTLLRDSYEQYF.

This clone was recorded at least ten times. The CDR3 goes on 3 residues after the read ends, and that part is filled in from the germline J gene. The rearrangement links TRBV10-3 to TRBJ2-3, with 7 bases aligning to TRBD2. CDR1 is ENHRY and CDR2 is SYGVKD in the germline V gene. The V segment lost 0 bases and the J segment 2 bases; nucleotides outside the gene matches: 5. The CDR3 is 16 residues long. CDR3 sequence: CAISESVTSSTDTQYF. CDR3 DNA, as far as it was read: TGTGCCATCAGTGAGTCTGTGACTAGCTCCACAGATACG.

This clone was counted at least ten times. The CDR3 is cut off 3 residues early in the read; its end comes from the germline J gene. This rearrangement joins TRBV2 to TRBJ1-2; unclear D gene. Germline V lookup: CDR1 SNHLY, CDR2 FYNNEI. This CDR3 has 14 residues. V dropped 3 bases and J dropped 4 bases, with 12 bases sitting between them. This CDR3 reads CASSDSGLGYGYTF. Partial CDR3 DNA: TGTGCCAGCAGTGATTCAGGATTAGGCTATGGC.

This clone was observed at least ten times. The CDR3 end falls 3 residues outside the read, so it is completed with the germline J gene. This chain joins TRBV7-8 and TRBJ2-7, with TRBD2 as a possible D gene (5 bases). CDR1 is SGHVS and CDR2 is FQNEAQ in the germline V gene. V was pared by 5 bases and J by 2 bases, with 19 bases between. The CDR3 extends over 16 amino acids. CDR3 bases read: TGTGCCAGCAGCCCTAGCCGAGGATCGGAACCCTACGAG. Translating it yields CASSPSRGSEPYE. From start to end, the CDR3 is CASSPSRGSEPYEQYF.

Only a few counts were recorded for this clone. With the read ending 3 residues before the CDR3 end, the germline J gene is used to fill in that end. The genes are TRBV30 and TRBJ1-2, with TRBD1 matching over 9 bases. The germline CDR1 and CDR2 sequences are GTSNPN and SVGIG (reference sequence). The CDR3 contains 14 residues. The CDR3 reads CAFRPGQGGNDYTF. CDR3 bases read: TGTGCCTTCCGCCCGGGACAGGGAGGAAATGAC.

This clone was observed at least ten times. CDR3: CASSLDQAEAFF. The sequenced part of the CDR3 DNA is TGTGCCAGCAGCTTAGACCAGGCTGAA. The chain carries TRBV7-9 and TRBJ1-1, with no clear D. The read finishes 3 residues shy of the CDR3 end, and the germline J gene is used to complete it. The CDR3 has 12 residues. The V gene lost 1 base and the J gene lost 6 bases, with 6 bases spanning the gap. Germline loops: CDR1 SEHNR, CDR2 FQNEAQ (reference sequence).

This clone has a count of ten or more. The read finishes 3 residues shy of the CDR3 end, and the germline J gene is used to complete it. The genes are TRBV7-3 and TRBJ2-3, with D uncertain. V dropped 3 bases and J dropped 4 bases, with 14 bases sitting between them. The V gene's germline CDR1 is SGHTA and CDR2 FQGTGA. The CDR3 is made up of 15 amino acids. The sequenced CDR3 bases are TGTGCCAGCAGCTTCAGGCCCCAATGGGCAGATACG. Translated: CASSFRPQWADT. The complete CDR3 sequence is CASSFRPQWADTQYF.

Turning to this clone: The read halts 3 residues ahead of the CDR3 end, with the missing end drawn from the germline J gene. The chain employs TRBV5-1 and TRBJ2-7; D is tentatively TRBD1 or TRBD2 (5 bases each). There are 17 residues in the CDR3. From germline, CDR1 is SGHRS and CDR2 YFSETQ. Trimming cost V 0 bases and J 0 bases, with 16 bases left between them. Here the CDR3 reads CASSLGPFAGSSYEQYF. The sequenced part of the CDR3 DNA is TGCGCCAGCAGCTTGGGCCCATTCGCAGGGAGCTCCTACGAG.

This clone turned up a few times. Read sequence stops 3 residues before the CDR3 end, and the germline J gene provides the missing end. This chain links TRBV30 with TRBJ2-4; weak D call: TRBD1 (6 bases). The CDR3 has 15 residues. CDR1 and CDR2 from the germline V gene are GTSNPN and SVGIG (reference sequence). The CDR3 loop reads CAWSAPGQLNYGQYF. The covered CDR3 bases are TGTGCCTGGAGTGCCCCGGGACAACTTAACTATGGT.

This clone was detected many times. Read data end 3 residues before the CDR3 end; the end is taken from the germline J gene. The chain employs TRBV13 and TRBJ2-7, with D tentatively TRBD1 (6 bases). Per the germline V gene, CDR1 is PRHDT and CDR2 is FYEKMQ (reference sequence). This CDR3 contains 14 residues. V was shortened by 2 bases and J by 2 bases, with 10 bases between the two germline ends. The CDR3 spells CASSLRTETYEQYF. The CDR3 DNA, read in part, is TGTGCCAGCAGCTTAAGGACAGAGACCTACGAG.

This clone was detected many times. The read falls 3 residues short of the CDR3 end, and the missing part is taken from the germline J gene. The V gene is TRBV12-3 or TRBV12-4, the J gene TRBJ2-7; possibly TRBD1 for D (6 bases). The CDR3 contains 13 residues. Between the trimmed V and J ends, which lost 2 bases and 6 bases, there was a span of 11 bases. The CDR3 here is CASSLRTESEQYF. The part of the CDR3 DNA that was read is TGTGCCAGCAGTTTAAGGACAGAGAGCGAG.